This TCR beta chain is from a study of T cells in Graves' hyperthyroidism and ophthalmopathy. Germline lookup yields CDR1 LNHDA and CDR2 SQIVND (reference sequence). The V gene end was trimmed by 4 bases and the J gene end by 5 bases; junction bases not matched to a gene: 5. CDR3 length: 14 residues. Note on this clonotype: The target antigen is unknown.

The study's findings and limits: Before onset, by a median of around 6.4 months, the model predicted ophthalmopathy. Ophthalmopathy stood apart from stable hyperthyroidism in a 13 V-J model.

Aged 18 to 65, the patients had hyperthyroidism that was newly diagnosed and had lasted under 2 months. RNA transcripts gave rise to amplified TCR beta CDR3 regions. HTBI primers drove first-round RT-PCR of the TCR CDR3. Each CDR3 protein is one row after TCRdb ran MiXCR on the multiplex PCR reads. Of about 400,000 distinct CDR3 sequences listed, 15% to 19% are singletons. The sequenced material came from blood. The clonotype originates from a woman younger than 30 with Graves' hyperthyroidism. The chain joins TRBV19 to TRBJ2-3, with 8 nucleotides matching TRBD2. CDR3 protein: CASSRTSRGDTQYF. Here the CDR3 DNA reads TGTGCCAGTAGTAGGACTAGCCGGGGAGATACGCAGTATTTT.